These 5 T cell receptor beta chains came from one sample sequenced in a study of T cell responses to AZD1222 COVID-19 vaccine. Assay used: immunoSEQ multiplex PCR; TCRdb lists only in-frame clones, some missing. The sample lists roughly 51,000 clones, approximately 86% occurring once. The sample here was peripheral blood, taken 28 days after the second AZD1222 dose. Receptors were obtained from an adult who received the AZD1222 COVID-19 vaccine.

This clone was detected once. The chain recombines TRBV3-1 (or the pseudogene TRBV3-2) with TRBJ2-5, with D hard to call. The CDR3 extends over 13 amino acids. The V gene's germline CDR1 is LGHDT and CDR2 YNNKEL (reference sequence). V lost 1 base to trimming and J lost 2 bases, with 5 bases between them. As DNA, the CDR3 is TGTGCCAGCAGCCAAGTTCCACAAGAGACCCAGTACTTC. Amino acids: CASSQVPQETQYF.

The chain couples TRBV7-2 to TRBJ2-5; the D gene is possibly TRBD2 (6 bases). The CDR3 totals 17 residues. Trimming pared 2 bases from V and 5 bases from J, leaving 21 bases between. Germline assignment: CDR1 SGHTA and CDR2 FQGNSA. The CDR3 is CASSLRFGRDLEETQYF. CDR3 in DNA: TGTGCCAGCAGCTTAAGGTTCGGGCGGGACCTGGAGGAGACCCAGTACTTC. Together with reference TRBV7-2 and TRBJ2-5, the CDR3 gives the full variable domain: GAGVSQSPSNKVTEKGKDVELRCDPISGHTALYWYRQSLGQGLEFLIYFQGNSAPDKSGLPSDRFSAERTGGSVSTLTIQRTQQEDSAVYLCASSLRFGRDLEETQYFGPGTRLLVL.

The CDR3 reads CASSQRTSGNGAYEQYF. In nucleotides, the CDR3 is TGTGCCAGCAGCCAACGGACTAGCGGGAATGGCGCCTACGAGCAGTACTTC. The gene calls are TRBV16 and TRBJ2-7; 12 bases fit TRBD2. The CDR3 has 17 amino acids. The germline gives CDR1 KGHSY, CDR2 FQNENV. V lost 2 bases, J lost 2 bases, and 7 bases stayed unmatched.

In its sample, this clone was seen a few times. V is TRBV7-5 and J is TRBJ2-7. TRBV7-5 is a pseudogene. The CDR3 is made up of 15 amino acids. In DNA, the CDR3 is TGTCCAGTTTCGTGGGCTACGAGCCTAGACGGGGAGCAGTACTTC. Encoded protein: CPVSWATSLDGEQYF.

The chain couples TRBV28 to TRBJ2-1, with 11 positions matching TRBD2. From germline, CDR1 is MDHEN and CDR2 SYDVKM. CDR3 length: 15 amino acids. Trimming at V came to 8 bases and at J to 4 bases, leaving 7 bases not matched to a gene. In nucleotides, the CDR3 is TGTGCCAGCGGTCCTAGCGGGAGGAGGTACAATGAGCAGTTCTTC. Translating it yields CASGPSGRRYNEQFF.